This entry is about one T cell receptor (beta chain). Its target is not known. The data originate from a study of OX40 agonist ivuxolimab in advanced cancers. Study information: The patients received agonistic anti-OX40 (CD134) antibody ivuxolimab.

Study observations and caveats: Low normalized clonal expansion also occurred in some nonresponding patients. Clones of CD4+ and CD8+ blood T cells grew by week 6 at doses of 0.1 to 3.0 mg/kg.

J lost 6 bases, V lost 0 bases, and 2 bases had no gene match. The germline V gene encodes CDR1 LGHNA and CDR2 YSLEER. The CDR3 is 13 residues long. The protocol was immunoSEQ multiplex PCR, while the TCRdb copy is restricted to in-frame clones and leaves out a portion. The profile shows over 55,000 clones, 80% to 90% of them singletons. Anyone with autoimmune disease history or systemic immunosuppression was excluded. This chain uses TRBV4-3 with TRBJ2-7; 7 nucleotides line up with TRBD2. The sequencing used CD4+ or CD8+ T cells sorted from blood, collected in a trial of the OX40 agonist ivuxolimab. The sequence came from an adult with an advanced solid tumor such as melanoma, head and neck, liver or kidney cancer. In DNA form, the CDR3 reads TGCGCCAGCAGCCAAGATCGGGGGGTCGAGCAGTACTTC. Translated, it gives CASSQDRGVEQYF.